This T cell receptor beta chain originates from a study of CD8 T cells in ankylosing spondylitis. TCRdb independently ran MiXCR on the 5' RACE reads; one entry per CDR3 protein. The data contain just under 350,000 distinct CDR3 sequences, approximately 15% of them singletons. J gave up 7 bases and V 3 bases, and 6 bases lay outside the gene matches. This CDR3 is built from 14 residues. Germline V gene sequence: CDR1 MGHRA, CDR2 YSYEKL. Sequencing input: blood, either unsorted or a sorted T cell fraction (not recorded which). This chain uses TRBV4-1 with TRBJ1-2, with 9 nucleotides matching TRBD1. This TCR came from a male donor with ankylosing spondylitis or in good health (not recorded which). The CDR3: CASSHVGQGFGYTF. DNA for the CDR3: TGCGCCAGCAGCCACGTCGGACAGGGGTTTGGCTACACCTTC.